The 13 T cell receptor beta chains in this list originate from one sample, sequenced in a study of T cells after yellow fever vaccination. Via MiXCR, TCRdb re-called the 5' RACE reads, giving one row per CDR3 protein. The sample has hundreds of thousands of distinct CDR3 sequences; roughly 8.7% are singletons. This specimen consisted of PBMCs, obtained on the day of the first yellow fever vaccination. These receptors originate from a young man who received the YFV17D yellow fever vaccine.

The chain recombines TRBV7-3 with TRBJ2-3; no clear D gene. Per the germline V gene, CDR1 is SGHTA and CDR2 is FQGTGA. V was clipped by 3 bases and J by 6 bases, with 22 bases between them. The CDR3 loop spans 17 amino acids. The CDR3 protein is CASSFGHRVPAADTQYF. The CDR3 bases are TGTGCCAGCAGCTTCGGCCACCGGGTCCCGGCAGCGGATACGCAGTATTTT.

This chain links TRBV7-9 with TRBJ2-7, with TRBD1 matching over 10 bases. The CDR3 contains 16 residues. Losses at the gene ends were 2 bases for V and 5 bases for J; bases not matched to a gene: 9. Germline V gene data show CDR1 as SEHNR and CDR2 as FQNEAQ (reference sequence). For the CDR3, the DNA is TGTGCCAGCAGCTTATCTTCTTGGACAGGGGGAAACGAGCAGTACTTC. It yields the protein CASSLSSWTGGNEQYF.

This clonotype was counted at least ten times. CDR3 sequence (DNA): TGTGCCAGTAGTATAGAGGGGACCTACGAGCAGTACTTC. Protein product: CASSIEGTYEQYF. This chain joins TRBV19 and TRBJ2-7; D is unresolved. The V gene's germline CDR1 is LNHDA and CDR2 SQIVND (reference sequence). Trimming pared 0 bases from V and 2 bases from J, leaving 5 bases between. CDR3 length equals 13 residues.

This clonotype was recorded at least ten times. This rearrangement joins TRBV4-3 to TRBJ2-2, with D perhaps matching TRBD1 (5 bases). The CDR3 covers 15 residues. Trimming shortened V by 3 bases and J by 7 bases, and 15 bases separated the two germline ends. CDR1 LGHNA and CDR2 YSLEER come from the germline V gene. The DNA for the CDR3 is TGCGCCAGCAGCCACACCAGGGCTGGGGTCGGGGAGCTGTTTTTT. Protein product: CASSHTRAGVGELFF.

The CDR3 protein is CASSQAWRGTDTQYF. For the CDR3, the DNA is TGTGCCAGCAGCCAAGCCTGGCGGGGCACAGATACGCAGTATTTT. The J gene is TRBJ2-3, the V gene TRBV3-1; possible D gene TRBD2, 5 bases. CDR1 is LGHDT, CDR2 YNNKEL, per germline (reference sequence). With 1 base removed from V and 1 base from J, the gap between germline ends came to 9 bases. CDR3 length equals 15 residues.

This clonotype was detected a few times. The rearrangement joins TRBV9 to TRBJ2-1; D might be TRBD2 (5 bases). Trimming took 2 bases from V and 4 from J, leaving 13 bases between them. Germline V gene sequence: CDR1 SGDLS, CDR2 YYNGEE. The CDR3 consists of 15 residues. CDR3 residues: CASSVDFALYNEQFF. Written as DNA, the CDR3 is TGTGCCAGCAGCGTGGACTTCGCTCTATACAATGAGCAGTTCTTC.

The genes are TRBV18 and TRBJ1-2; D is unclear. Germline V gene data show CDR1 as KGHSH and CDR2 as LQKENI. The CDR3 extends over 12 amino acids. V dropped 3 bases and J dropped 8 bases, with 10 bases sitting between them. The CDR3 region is CASSPPARGYTF. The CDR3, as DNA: TGTGCCAGCTCACCTCCCGCTCGGGGCTACACCTTC.

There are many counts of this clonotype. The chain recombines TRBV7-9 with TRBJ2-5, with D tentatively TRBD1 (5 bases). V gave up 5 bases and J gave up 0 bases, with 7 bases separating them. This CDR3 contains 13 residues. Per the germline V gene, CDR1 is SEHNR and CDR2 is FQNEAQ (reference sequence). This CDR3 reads CASSRQNQETQYF. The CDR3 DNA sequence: TGTGCCAGCAGCCGACAGAACCAAGAGACCCAGTACTTC.

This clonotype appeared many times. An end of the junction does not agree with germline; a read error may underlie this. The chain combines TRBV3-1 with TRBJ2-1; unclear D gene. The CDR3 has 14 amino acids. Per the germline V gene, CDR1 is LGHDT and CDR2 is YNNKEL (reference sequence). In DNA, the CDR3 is TGTGCCAGCAGCCAAGCCATTTTTGATCTATTTATGGTCTTC. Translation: CASSQAIFDLFMVF.

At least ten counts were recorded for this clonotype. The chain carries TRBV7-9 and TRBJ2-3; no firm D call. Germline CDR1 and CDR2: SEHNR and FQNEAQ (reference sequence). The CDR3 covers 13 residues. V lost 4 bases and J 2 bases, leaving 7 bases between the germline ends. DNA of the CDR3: TGTGCCAGCAGCTCCCTAAACACAGATACGCAGTATTTT. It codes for CASSSLNTDTQYF.

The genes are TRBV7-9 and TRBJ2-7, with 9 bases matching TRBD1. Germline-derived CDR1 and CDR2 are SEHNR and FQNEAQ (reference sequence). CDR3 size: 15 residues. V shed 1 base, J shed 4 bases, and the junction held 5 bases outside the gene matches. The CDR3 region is CASSLVMGQGYEQYF. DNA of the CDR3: TGTGCCAGCAGCTTAGTAATGGGACAGGGATACGAGCAGTACTTC.

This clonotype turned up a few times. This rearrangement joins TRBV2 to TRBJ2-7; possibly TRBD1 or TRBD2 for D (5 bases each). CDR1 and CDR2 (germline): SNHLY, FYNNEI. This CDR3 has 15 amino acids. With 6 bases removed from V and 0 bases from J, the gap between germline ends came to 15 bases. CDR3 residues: CASRLGRNFSYEQYF. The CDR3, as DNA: TGTGCCAGCAGGCTGGGACGAAACTTCTCCTACGAGCAGTACTTC. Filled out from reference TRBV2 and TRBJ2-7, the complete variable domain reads EPEVTQTPSHQVTQMGQEVILRCVPISNHLYFYWYRQILGQKVEFLVSFYNNEISEKSEIFDDQFSVERPDGSNFTLKIRSTKLEDSAMYFCASRLGRNFSYEQYFGPGTRLTVT.

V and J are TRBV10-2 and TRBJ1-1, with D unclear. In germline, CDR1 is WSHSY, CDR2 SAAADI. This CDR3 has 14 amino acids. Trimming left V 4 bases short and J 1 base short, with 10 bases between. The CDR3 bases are TGCGCCAGCAGTGGCCTAGTCCCGAACACTGAAGCTTTCTTT. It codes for CASSGLVPNTEAFF.